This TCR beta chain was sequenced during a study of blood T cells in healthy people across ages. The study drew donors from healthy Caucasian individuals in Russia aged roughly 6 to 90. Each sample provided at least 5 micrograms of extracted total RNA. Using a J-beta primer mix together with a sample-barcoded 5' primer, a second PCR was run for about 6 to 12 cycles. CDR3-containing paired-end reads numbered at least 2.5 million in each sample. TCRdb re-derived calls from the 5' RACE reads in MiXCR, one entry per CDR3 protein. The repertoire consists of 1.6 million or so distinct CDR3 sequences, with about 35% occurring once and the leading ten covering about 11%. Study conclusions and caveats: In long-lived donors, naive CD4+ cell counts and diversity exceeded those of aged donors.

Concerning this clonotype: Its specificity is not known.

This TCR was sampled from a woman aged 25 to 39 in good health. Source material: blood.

The CDR3: CASSLVKASGYNEQFF. CDR3 DNA sequence: TGTGCCAGCAGCCTTGTTAAGGCTAGCGGCTACAATGAGCAGTTCTTC. This chain connects TRBV7-9 to TRBJ2-1; 7 bases align to TRBD2. CDR1 SEHNR and CDR2 FQNEAQ come from the germline V gene (reference sequence). V was clipped by 5 bases and J by 3 bases; unmatched bases: 10. The CDR3 is made up of 16 amino acids.